This paragraph reports one T cell receptor beta chain. Its antigen is unknown. This entry comes from a study of early T cells in non-severe SARS-CoV-2 infection. About the research overall: Unsorted whole-blood RNA was sequenced in bulk, leaving chains unpaired.

Unique molecular identifiers were affixed to single, distinct cDNA molecules. TCRdb processed the 5' RACE reads anew with MiXCR; each CDR3 protein has one entry. This sample has tens of thousands of distinct CDR3 sequences, with under 15% found just once. The germline V and J ends were trimmed by 8 bases and 7 bases, with 6 bases remaining between them. Germline assignment: CDR1 MNHNS and CDR2 SASEGT. The CDR3 consists of 11 residues. Notes on the study in general: Database matching using VDJdb favored anti-spike CD8 responses, with private and CD4 specificities left missing.

Material: whole blood. The gene calls are TRBV6-1 and TRBJ2-6; D remains ambiguous. The clonotype originates from an adult who was a healthcare worker with PCR-confirmed SARS-CoV-2 infection or an uninfected control (not recorded which). For the CDR3, the DNA is TGTGCCAGCGTCCTTGCCAACGTCCTGACTTTC. This gives the protein CASVLANVLTF.